This TCR beta chain was recovered during a study of T cell responses to AZD1222 COVID-19 vaccine. On the study more broadly: Investigators merged groups given second doses at roughly 4 or roughly 12 weeks.

Germline CDR1 and CDR2: SQVTM and ANQGSEA. This CDR3 comprises 16 residues. V shed 6 bases and J 2 bases; nucleotides not matched to a gene: 6. This table comes from immunoSEQ multiplex PCR, and its TCRdb copy is limited to in-frame clones, with some not included. Counted here are about 83,000 clones, about 82% occurring once; the ten biggest clones make up roughly 9.4%. The V gene is TRBV29-1, the J gene TRBJ2-1, with 14 nucleotides matching TRBD2. This sequence originates from an adult in good health. The specimen was peripheral blood, collected on day 0 of AZD1222 vaccination. The CDR3 DNA follows: TGCAGCGTGGGACTAGCGGGAGCCTCGACCTACAATGAGCAGTTCTTC. Translation: CSVGLAGASTYNEQFF.